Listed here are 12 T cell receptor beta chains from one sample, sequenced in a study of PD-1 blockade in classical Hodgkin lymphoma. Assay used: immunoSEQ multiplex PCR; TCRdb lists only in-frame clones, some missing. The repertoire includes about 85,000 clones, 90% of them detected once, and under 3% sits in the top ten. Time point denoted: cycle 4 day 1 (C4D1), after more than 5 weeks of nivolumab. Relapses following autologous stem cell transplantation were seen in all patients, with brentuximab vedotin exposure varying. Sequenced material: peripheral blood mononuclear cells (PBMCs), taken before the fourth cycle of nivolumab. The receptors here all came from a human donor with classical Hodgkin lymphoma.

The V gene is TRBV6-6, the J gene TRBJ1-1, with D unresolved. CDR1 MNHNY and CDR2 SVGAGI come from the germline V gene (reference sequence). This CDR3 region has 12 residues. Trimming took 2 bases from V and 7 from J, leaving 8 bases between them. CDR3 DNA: TGTGCCAGCAGTTACCCAACTGATGAAGCTTTCTTT. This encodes CASSYPTDEAFF.

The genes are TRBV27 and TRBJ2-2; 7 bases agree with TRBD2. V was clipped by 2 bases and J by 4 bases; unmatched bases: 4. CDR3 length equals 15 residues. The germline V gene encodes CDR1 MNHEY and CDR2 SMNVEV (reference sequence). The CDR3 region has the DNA TGTGCCAGCAGTTTAGGGGGGGTAAGCACCGGGGAGCTGTTTTTT. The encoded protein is CASSLGGVSTGELFF.

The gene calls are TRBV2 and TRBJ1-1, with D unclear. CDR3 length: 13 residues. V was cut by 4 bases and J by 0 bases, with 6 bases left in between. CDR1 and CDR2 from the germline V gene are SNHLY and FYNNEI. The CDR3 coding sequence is TGTGCCAGCAGTGCCAGCATGAACACTGAAGCTTTCTTT. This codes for CASSASMNTEAFF. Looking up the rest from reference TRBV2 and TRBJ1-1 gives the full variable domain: EPEVTQTPSHQVTQMGQEVILRCVPISNHLYFYWYRQILGQKVEFLVSFYNNEISEKSEIFDDQFSVERPDGSNFTLKIRSTKLEDSAMYFCASSASMNTEAFFGQGTRLTVV.

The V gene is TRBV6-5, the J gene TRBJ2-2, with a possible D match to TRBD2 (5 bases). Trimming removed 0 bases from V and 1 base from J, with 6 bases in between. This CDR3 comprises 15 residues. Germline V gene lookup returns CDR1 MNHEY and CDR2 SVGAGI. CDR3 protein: CASSYSAENTGELFF. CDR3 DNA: TGTGCCAGCAGTTACTCAGCGGAGAACACCGGGGAGCTGTTTTTT.

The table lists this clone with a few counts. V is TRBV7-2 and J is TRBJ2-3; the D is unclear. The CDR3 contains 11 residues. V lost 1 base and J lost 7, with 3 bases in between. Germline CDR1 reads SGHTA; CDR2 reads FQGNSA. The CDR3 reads CASSLVNTQYF. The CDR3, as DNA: TGTGCCAGCAGCTTAGTTAATACGCAGTATTTT.

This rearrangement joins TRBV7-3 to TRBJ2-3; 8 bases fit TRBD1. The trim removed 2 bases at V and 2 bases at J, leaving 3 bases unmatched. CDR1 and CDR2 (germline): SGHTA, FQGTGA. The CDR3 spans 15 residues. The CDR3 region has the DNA TGTGCCAGCAGCTTAGGGACAGGACTCACAGATACGCAGTATTTT. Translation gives CASSLGTGLTDTQYF.

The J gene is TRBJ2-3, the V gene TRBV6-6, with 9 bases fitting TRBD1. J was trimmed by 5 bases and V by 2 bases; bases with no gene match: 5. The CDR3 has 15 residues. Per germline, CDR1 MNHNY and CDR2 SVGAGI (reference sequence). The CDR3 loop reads CASSYGTGGEDTQYF. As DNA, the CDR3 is TGTGCCAGCAGTTACGGAACAGGGGGCGAAGATACGCAGTATTTT.

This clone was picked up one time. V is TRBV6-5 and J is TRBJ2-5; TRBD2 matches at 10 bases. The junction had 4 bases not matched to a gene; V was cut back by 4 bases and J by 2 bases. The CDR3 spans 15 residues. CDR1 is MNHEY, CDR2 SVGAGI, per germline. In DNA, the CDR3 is TGTGCCAGCAGTTTAGCGGGGGGACTTCAAGAGACCCAGTACTTC. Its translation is CASSLAGGLQETQYF.

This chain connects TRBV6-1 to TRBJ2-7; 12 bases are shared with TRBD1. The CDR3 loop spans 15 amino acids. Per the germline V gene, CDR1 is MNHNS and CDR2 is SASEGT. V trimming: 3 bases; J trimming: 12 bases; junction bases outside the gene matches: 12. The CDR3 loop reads CASSDGTGGPSDRYF. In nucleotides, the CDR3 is TGTGCCAGCAGTGATGGGACAGGGGGCCCATCGGATCGGTACTTC.

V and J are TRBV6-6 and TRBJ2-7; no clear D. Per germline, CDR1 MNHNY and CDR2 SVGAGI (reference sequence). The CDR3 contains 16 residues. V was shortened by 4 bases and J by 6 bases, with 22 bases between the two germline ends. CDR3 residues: CASSSYFDGHVLEQYF. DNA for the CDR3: TGTGCCAGCAGTTCCTACTTCGACGGCCACGTCCTCGAGCAGTACTTC.

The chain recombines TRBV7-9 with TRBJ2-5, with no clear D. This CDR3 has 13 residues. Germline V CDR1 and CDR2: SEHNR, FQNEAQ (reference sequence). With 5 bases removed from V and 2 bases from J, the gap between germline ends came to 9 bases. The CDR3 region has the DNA TGTGCCAGCAGCGTAACTAAACAAGAGACCCAGTACTTC. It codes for CASSVTKQETQYF. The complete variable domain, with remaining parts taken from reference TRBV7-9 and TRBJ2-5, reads DTGVSQNPRHKITKRGQNVTFRCDPISEHNRLYWYRQTLGQGPEFLTYFQNEAQLEKSRLLSDRFSAERPKGSFSTLEIQRTEQGDSAMYLCASSVTKQETQYFGPGTRLLVL.

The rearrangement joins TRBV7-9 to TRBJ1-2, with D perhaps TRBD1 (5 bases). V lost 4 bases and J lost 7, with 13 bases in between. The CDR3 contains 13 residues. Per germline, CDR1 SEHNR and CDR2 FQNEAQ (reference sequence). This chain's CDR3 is CASSSIQGRGYTF. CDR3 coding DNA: TGTGCCAGCAGCTCCATTCAGGGCCGTGGCTACACCTTC. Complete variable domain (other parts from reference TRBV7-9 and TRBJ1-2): DTGVSQNPRHKITKRGQNVTFRCDPISEHNRLYWYRQTLGQGPEFLTYFQNEAQLEKSRLLSDRFSAERPKGSFSTLEIQRTEQGDSAMYLCASSSIQGRGYTFGSGTRLTVV.